This T cell receptor (beta chain) was profiled in a study of T cell responses to AZD1222 COVID-19 vaccine. Some clones are missing from TCRdb's copy, which holds only in-frame ones; the method was immunoSEQ multiplex PCR. The sample contains under 150,000 clones, around 92% of which appear only once. Germline V lookup: CDR1 SGHTS, CDR2 YDEGEE. Trimming pared 0 bases from V and 0 bases from J, leaving 18 bases between. The CDR3 covers 18 residues. As regards this clone: The antigen is not known.

Overall study results and limits: Spike-specific TCR repertoires showed rising breadth and depth after two AZD1222 doses.

The source is an adult in good health. This specimen consisted of peripheral blood, obtained on day 0 of AZD1222 vaccination. The V and J genes are TRBV5-8 and TRBJ1-2; perhaps TRBD1 as D (5 bases). For the CDR3, the DNA is TGTGCCAGCAGCTTGGCATTTTGGGACCCCCTTTCTAACTATGGCTACACCTTC. Translated, it gives CASSLAFWDPLSNYGYTF.